This is a list of T cell receptor beta chains from one sample in a study of cytomegalovirus exposure and HLA in healthy donors. Produced via immunoSEQ multiplex PCR; TCRdb's table is partial and in-frame only. This listing includes 45,000 to 60,000 clones. The specimen sequenced was PBMCs. These receptors were collected from a female donor in good health and CMV-seronegative. CDR3s leave out the opening cysteine and the closing phenylalanine or tryptophan.

V gene,CDR3 protein
TRBV6-5,ASSYSAQFSYEQY
TRBV19,ASSIGPTGLYEQY
TRBV19,ASSKRADLNQPQH
TRBV2,ASSDWQRYGYT
TRBV5-6,ASIVTGLAGAGANVLT
TRBV7-6,ASSLASGGAGNEQF
TRBV7-9,ASSEAWANYGYT
TRBV4-1,ASSQDDGLRYEQY
TRBV7-8,ASSLASRSYEQY
TRBV5-4,ASSLVSLAGEQF
TRBV7-9,ASSEPRTGRLNTEAF
TRBV14,ASSQLTGTVNEKLF
TRBV15,ATSGSAGTTYEQY
TRBV7-8,ASSLGGDRTAF
TRBV4-1,ASSQGPTGELF
TRBV18,ASSPQQGGEETQY
TRBV7-9,ASSPKRYEQY
TRBV6-5,ASRGQRAYEQY
TRBV9,ASSVEDRGLSGNTIY
TRBV9,ASSVGGQGGNTEAF
TRBV5-1,ASSLPKETQY
TRBV7-2,ASSHAGGNSPLH
TRBV6-6,ASSSGLYSYT
TRBV5-1,ASSAQEVVTQY
TRBV4-2,ASSQLGGDRGTEAF
TRBV18,ASSPPSRGSGNTIY
TRBV10-3,AISEGAGQGDRYT
TRBV9,ASSVAGTDWGGQY
TRBV25-1,ASSRLLETQY
TRBV4-3,ASSQRGGESVGGYT
TRBV9,ASSPHGLSSTDTQY
TRBV6-6,ASSSIPTGSNQPQH
TRBV4-1,ASSQDFRPVAAYEQY
TRBV4-3,ASSQDWGDQAF